The 23 T cell receptor beta chains listed next were all sequenced from one sample in a study of PD-L1 blockade in urothelial cancer. The time point is: peripheral blood 6 weeks after treatment start. TCRdb's table, derived via immunoSEQ multiplex PCR, lists solely in-frame clones and lacks some. The sample yields 38,000 or so clones, about 88% seen once. Sequenced material: PBMCs, taken around atezolizumab (anti-PD-L1) treatment. These receptors all stem from a man in his sixties or seventies with urothelial cancer.

The chain carries TRBV28 and TRBJ2-3; perhaps TRBD1 as D (6 bases). The V gene's germline CDR1 is MDHEN and CDR2 SYDVKM. This CDR3 is built from 15 residues. V shed 5 bases and J shed 1 base, with 13 bases lying between them. The CDR3 DNA is TGTGCCAGCAGTCTGGCAGGGGATGGCACAGATACGCAGTATTTT. Its protein is CASSLAGDGTDTQYF.

This clone was seen once. At one end, the junction sequence differs from germline, possibly due to a read error. The J gene is TRBJ1-4, the V gene TRBV6-7; perhaps TRBD1 as D (5 bases). TRBV6-7 belongs to the ORF category, with a function that is uncertain. The CDR3 is 14 amino acids. The CDR3 DNA is TGTGCCAGCAGCCACGACCCCGACAGACGAAAAACTGTTTTT. This encodes CASSHDPDRRKTVF.

The V and J genes are TRBV6-1 and TRBJ2-1; 9 bases map to TRBD2. The germline V gene has CDR1 MNHNS and CDR2 SASEGT. The CDR3 has 14 residues. The junction had 8 bases not matched to a gene; V was cut back by 4 bases and J by 10 bases. The CDR3 bases are TGTGCCAGCAGTGGGGTAGCGGGAGCTGGCGAGCAGTTCTTC. Its translation is CASSGVAGAGEQFF.

The V gene is TRBV5-1, the J gene TRBJ2-4, with TRBD2 identical over 13 bases. The V gene end was trimmed by 4 bases and the J gene end by 7 bases; junction bases not matched to a gene: 5. In germline, CDR1 is SGHRS, CDR2 YFSETQ. The CDR3 consists of 15 residues. The DNA of the CDR3 is TGCGCCAGCAGCGGACTAGCGGGAGAGGTTAACATTCAGTACTTC. Translation: CASSGLAGEVNIQYF.

The chain recombines TRBV9 with TRBJ1-2; D is unclear. The V gene's germline CDR1 is SGDLS and CDR2 YYNGEE. Trimming removed 4 bases at V and 2 bases at J, with 9 bases between. The CDR3 covers 13 residues. CDR3 bases: TGTGCCAGCAGCCCAGACACAAACTATGGCTACACCTTC. Protein product: CASSPDTNYGYTF. Filled out from reference TRBV9 and TRBJ1-2, the complete variable domain reads DSGVTQTPKHLITATGQRVTLRCSPRSGDLSVYWYQQSLDQGLQFLIQYYNGEERAKGNILERFSAQQFPDLHSELNLSSLELGDSALYFCASSPDTNYGYTFGSGTRLTVV.

The V gene is TRBV30, the J gene TRBJ1-4; a possible D gene is TRBD1 (5 bases). Looked up from germline, CDR1 is GTSNPN and CDR2 is SVGIG (reference sequence). The CDR3 consists of 13 residues. The V end was cut by 4 bases, the J end by 7 bases, with 13 bases between. In DNA form, the CDR3 reads TGTGCCTGGAATCAGGGAGGTGCTGAAAAACTGTTTTTT. Encoded protein: CAWNQGGAEKLFF.

This chain connects TRBV25-1 to TRBJ2-3, with D perhaps matching TRBD1 (5 bases). The germline V gene has CDR1 MGHDK and CDR2 SYGVNS. This CDR3 is 17 amino acids long. Trimming pared 1 base from V and 2 bases from J, leaving 16 bases between. The CDR3 loop is CASSESGLRVVTDTQYF. The CDR3 DNA reads as TGTGCCAGCAGTGAATCCGGGCTCAGGGTTGTCACAGATACGCAGTATTTT. Full variable domain (remainder filled in from reference TRBV25-1 and TRBJ2-3): EADIYQTPRYLVIGTGKKITLECSQTMGHDKMYWYQQDPGMELHLIHYSYGVNSTEKGDLSSESTVSRIRTEHFPLTLESARPSHTSQYLCASSESGLRVVTDTQYFGPGTRLTVL.

The V and J genes are TRBV5-1 and TRBJ2-3; weak D call: TRBD1 (6 bases). Germline V gives CDR1 SGHRS, CDR2 YFSETQ. The CDR3 length is 14 residues. The V and J ends lost 0 bases and 4 bases respectively, with 9 bases between them. The CDR3 DNA sequence: TGCGCCAGCAGCTTGGGAACAGGGTCAGATACGCAGTATTTT. Its translation: CASSLGTGSDTQYF.

The CDR3 coding sequence is TGTGCCAGCAGCTTAGTACAGGGGGCCCCCGGGGAGCTGTTTTTT. Its translation is CASSLVQGAPGELFF. The chain is built from TRBV5-4 and TRBJ2-2; TRBD1 matches at 9 bases. Unmatched junction bases numbered 5, after V lost 2 bases and J lost 6 bases. The CDR3 covers 15 residues. Germline loops: CDR1 SGHNT, CDR2 YYREEE (reference sequence).

The genes are TRBV29-1 and TRBJ2-2, with no clear D. The CDR3 runs 14 residues. Trimming shortened V by 0 bases and J by 1 base, and 6 bases separated the two germline ends. Germline values: CDR1 SQVTM, CDR2 ANQGSEA. This CDR3 is CSVEDQKNTGELFF. The CDR3 DNA sequence: TGCAGCGTTGAAGATCAGAAGAACACCGGGGAGCTGTTTTTT.

The chain uses TRBV5-1 and TRBJ1-2, with TRBD1 as a possible D gene (5 bases). The ends were cut back, 0 bases at V and 6 bases at J, with 15 bases in the middle. This CDR3 has 15 amino acids. The germline gives CDR1 SGHRS, CDR2 YFSETQ. CDR3 sequence (DNA): TGCGCCAGCAGCTTGGCCTTAGGGGCAAACGATGGCTACACCTTC. Translation: CASSLALGANDGYTF.

The genes are TRBV11-2 and TRBJ2-5, with 9 nucleotides matching TRBD2. V was clipped by 1 base and J by 4 bases; unmatched bases: 7. Germline CDR1 SGHAT, CDR2 FQNNGV. CDR3 size: 16 residues. CDR3 bases: TGTGCCAGCAGCTTAGGGTCAGCGGGAGGTACAGAGACCCAGTACTTC. It is translated as CASSLGSAGGTETQYF. Using reference TRBV11-2 and TRBJ2-5 for the parts outside the CDR3, the full variable domain is EAGVAQSPRYKIIEKRQSVAFWCNPISGHATLYWYQQILGQGPKLLIQFQNNGVVDDSQLPKDRFSAERLKGVDSTLKIQPAKLEDSAVYLCASSLGSAGGTETQYFGPGTRLLVL.

This rearrangement joins TRBV19 to TRBJ1-5, with D possibly being TRBD1 (5 bases). The CDR3 is 13 residues long. V shed 0 bases and J shed 9 bases, with 9 bases lying between them. Germline V gene lookup returns CDR1 LNHDA and CDR2 SQIVND (reference sequence). DNA of the CDR3: TGTGCCAGTAGTATAGAAGGGGTTCCGCCCCAGCATTTT. This sequence encodes CASSIEGVPPQHF.

Only one count was recorded for this clone. The rearrangement links TRBV2 to TRBJ2-3, with D possibly being TRBD2 (6 bases). In germline, CDR1 is SNHLY, CDR2 FYNNEI. V was shortened by 7 bases and J by 5 bases, with 19 bases between the two germline ends. The CDR3 length is 15 residues. CDR3 sequence: CASIFPRELQDTQYF. As DNA, the CDR3 is TGTGCCAGCATCTTTCCCCGGGAGCTGCAAGATACGCAGTATTTT.

V usage is TRBV15 and J usage is TRBJ2-5; 13 nucleotides align to TRBD2. Unmatched junction bases numbered 1, after V lost 4 bases and J lost 5 bases. This CDR3 contains 14 residues. CDR1 is LNHNV and CDR2 is YYDKDF in the germline V gene (reference sequence). The CDR3 DNA reads TGTGCCACCAGCACACTAGCGGGAGGGGAGACCCAGTACTTC. Translation gives CATSTLAGGETQYF.

The rearrangement links TRBV19 to TRBJ2-3; TRBD1 is a possible D gene (5 bases). The CDR3 is 14 residues long. The germline V and J ends were trimmed by 6 bases and 0 bases, with 10 bases remaining between them. Germline V CDR1 and CDR2: LNHDA, SQIVND (reference sequence). The CDR3 coding sequence is TGTGCCAGTAGGCAGACAGCTAGCACAGATACGCAGTATTTT. Amino acid sequence: CASRQTASTDTQYF. Based on the CDR3 plus reference TRBV19 and TRBJ2-3, the full variable domain is DGGITQSPKYLFRKEGQNVTLSCEQNLNHDAMYWYRQDPGQGLRLIYYSQIVNDFQKGDIAEGYSVSREKKESFPLTVTSAQKNPTAFYLCASRQTASTDTQYFGPGTRLTVL.

This chain links TRBV5-1 with TRBJ2-5; D is undetermined. Germline V gene sequence: CDR1 SGHRS, CDR2 YFSETQ. V gave up 5 bases and J gave up 0 bases, with 11 bases separating them. The CDR3 has 14 amino acids. In DNA form, the CDR3 reads TGCGCCAGCAGTCTGGCTGTATACCAAGAGACCCAGTACTTC. It translates to CASSLAVYQETQYF.

CDR3 in amino acids: CASSARTGVNEQFF. In nucleotides, the CDR3 is TGTGCCAGCAGTGCCCGGACAGGGGTCAATGAGCAGTTCTTC. The rearrangement links TRBV27 to TRBJ2-1; 9 nucleotides line up with TRBD1. Trimming at V came to 5 bases and at J to 6 bases, leaving 5 bases not matched to a gene. CDR3 length: 14 residues. CDR1 MNHEY and CDR2 SMNVEV come from the germline V gene (reference sequence).

The rearrangement joins TRBV11-2 to TRBJ2-1; D may be TRBD2 (6 bases). CDR1 and CDR2 (germline): SGHAT, FQNNGV. Trimming took 6 bases from V and 10 from J, leaving 16 bases between them. This CDR3 spans 13 amino acids. CDR3 sequence: CASRRLVRGEQFF. CDR3 coding DNA: TGTGCCAGCAGACGACTAGTCAGAGGGGAGCAGTTCTTC.

The genes are TRBV11-2 and TRBJ2-7, with 9 bases aligning to TRBD2. Looked up from germline, CDR1 is SGHAT and CDR2 is FQNNGV. V dropped 4 bases and J dropped 6; count of bases not matched to a gene: 10. The CDR3 runs 15 residues. The CDR3 DNA is TGTGCCAGCAGCTCCCGACTAGCGGTTACTTTCGAGCAGTACTTC. It translates to CASSSRLAVTFEQYF.

This clone was found a few times. The chain couples TRBV5-1 to TRBJ2-1; tentative D call: TRBD1 (5 bases). In germline, CDR1 is SGHRS, CDR2 YFSETQ. V was shortened by 6 bases and J by 6 bases, with 19 bases between the two germline ends. The CDR3 loop spans 15 amino acids. The CDR3 spells CASIDTTGAGNEQFF. In DNA form, the CDR3 reads TGCGCCAGCATCGATACCACTGGGGCCGGCAATGAGCAGTTCTTC.

V usage is TRBV7-6 and J usage is TRBJ1-4; D is unresolved. CDR3 size: 13 residues. CDR1 and CDR2 from the germline V gene are SGHVS and FNYEAQ. Trimming shortened V by 4 bases and J by 11 bases, and 14 bases separated the two germline ends. DNA of the CDR3: TGTGCCAGCAGCTCACAAGACCGCGGGAAACTGTTTTTT. Its protein is CASSSQDRGKLFF.

This clone turned up a few times. This sequence joins TRBV5-4 and TRBJ1-1; tentative D call: TRBD1 (5 bases). CDR1 is SGHNT and CDR2 is YYREEE in the germline V gene (reference sequence). The V end was cut by 4 bases, the J end by 5 bases, with 18 bases between. The CDR3 spans 15 residues. Here the CDR3 DNA reads TGTGCCAGCAGCCCTCACGGGGGGTTGGAAACTGAAGCTTTCTTT. This encodes CASSPHGGLETEAFF.